This paragraph covers one T cell receptor beta chain sequence. The antigen is not known. The data were obtained in a study of cytomegalovirus exposure and HLA in healthy donors. With 4 bases clipped from V and 2 bases from J, the junction kept 7 bases outside the gene matches. The CDR3 runs 15 residues. Looked up from germline, CDR1 is SGHTA and CDR2 is FQGTGA. PCR employed 60 Vbeta and 13 Jbeta primers. Sequencing used immunoSEQ multiplex PCR; TCRdb keeps in-frame clones, though not all of them. The sample has about 180,000 clones; 65% to 85% are singletons. Overall study results and limits: Highly shared variants forming one cluster were likely a sequencing artifact.

The material sequenced was PBMCs. The V call is TRBV7-3, the J call TRBJ2-5, with 7 nucleotides matching TRBD1. The source is a man between 60 and 75 years old in good health and CMV-seronegative. In DNA, the CDR3 is TGTGCCAGCAGCTCCTTACAGGGGCCTCAAGAGACCCAGTACTTC. Translation gives CASSSLQGPQETQYF.